A selection of T cell receptor beta chains follows, all from one sample in a study of shared T cell receptors in the human thymus. Clones were read by immunoSEQ multiplex PCR, and TCRdb kept only the in-frame ones, dropping some. The data show around 340,000 clones, with about 95% seen just once and roughly 0.021% held by the top ten. Source material: thymocytes. Receptors originate from a human donor. Both conserved end residues are part of each CDR3. The order of the fields is V gene, clone size, J gene, D gene, CDR3 protein, CDR3 DNA. A D gene is named only where the DNA matches it firmly. Only some rows state a clone size, as once, few, many or a class for expanded clones.

>TRBV7-2|NA|TRBJ2-5|NA
CASSLTRTAERSQYF
TGTGCCAGCAGCCTAACACGGACCGCGGAGAGGTCCCAGTACTTC
>TRBV28|NA|TRBJ2-5|TRBD2
CASSLAGRENQETQYF
TGTGCCAGCAGTTTAGCCGGGAGGGAAAACCAAGAGACCCAGTACTTC
>TRBV10-1|NA|TRBJ2-7|NA
CASSEQGSYEQYF
TGCGCCAGCAGTGAGCAAGGCAGCTACGAGCAGTACTTC
>TRBV9|NA|TRBJ1-1|TRBD1
CASSVGTATGNTEAFF
TGTGCCAGCAGCGTCGGGACAGCCACAGGGAACACTGAAGCTTTCTTT
>TRBV28|NA|TRBJ1-2|NA
CASSPGQVNYGYTF
TGTGCCAGCAGTCCGGGCCAGGTTAACTATGGCTACACCTTC
>TRBV5-1|NA|TRBJ2-7|TRBD2
CASSPGTALAGVPISEQYF
TGCGCCAGCAGCCCGGGGACAGCTCTAGCGGGGGTACCTATATCGGAGCAGTACTTC
>TRBV4-1|NA|TRBJ2-1|NA
CASSQDGQEGEANEQFF
TGCGCCAGCAGCCAAGATGGGCAAGAGGGAGAGGCGAATGAGCAGTTCTTC
>TRBV11-3|once|TRBJ2-7|NA
CASSLGQTSREQYF
TGTGCCAGCAGCTTAGGTCAGACTAGTCGCGAGCAGTACTTC
>TRBV5-6|NA|TRBJ2-1|NA
CASSNFQGLSSYNEQFF
TGTGCCAGCAGCAATTTCCAGGGACTCAGCTCCTACAATGAGCAGTTCTTC
>TRBV14|NA|TRBJ2-3|NA
CASSQDPAGAVTDTQYF
TGTGCCAGCAGCCAAGATCCGGCGGGGGCCGTCACAGATACGCAGTATTTT
>TRBV14|NA|TRBJ2-2|NA
CASSPNTGELFF
TGTGCCAGCAGCCCGAACACCGGGGAGCTGTTTTTT
>TRBV4-1|NA|TRBJ2-7|NA
CASSQSGGRLYEQYF
TGCGCCAGCAGCCAGTCCGGGGGGCGGTTGTACGAGCAGTACTTC
>TRBV9|NA|TRBJ1-2|NA
CASIPGRDREGYTF
TGTGCCAGCATCCCGGGAAGGGACCGGGAAGGCTACACCTTC
>TRBV11-2|NA|TRBJ1-5|TRBD1
CASSVGQGAQPQHF
TGTGCCAGCAGCGTCGGACAGGGGGCTCAGCCCCAGCATTTT
>TRBV28|NA|TRBJ2-7|NA
CASSLIKTYEQYF
TGTGCCAGCAGTCTAATAAAGACCTACGAGCAGTACTTC
>TRBV5-1|NA|TRBJ2-7|NA
CASSAGRGSDEQYF
TGCGCCAGCAGCGCTGGGAGGGGGAGCGACGAGCAGTACTTC
>TRBV25-1|NA|TRBJ1-1|NA
CASSATTNTEAFF
TGTGCCAGCAGTGCGACAACGAACACTGAAGCTTTCTTT
>TRBV5-1|NA|TRBJ2-4|TRBD2
CASALRTSGAKNIQYF
TGCGCCAGCGCTCTACGGACTAGCGGAGCCAAAAACATTCAGTACTTC
>TRBV5-1|NA|TRBJ2-3|TRBD1
CASSFLDRGRVDTQYF
TGCGCCAGCAGCTTCCTCGACAGGGGGCGCGTAGATACGCAGTATTTT
>TRBV25-1|few|TRBJ1-2|NA
CASRGWPHLGPDYGYTF
TGTGCCAGCCGGGGGTGGCCTCACCTGGGGCCTGACTATGGCTACACCTTC
>TRBV7-9|NA|TRBJ2-5|TRBD2
CASSLSGGQETQYF
TGTGCCAGCAGCTTATCGGGGGGGCAAGAGACCCAGTACTTC
>TRBV5-1|NA|TRBJ2-5|TRBD2
CASSSRSYFGTSGKGAQETQYF
TGCGCCAGCAGCTCGCGCTCGTACTTTGGGACTAGCGGGAAGGGGGCCCAAGAGACCCAGTACTTC
>TRBV4-2|NA|TRBJ2-1|TRBD2
CASTMGLAHYNEQFF
TGTGCCAGCACCATGGGACTAGCTCACTACAATGAGCAGTTCTTC
>TRBV28|NA|TRBJ2-7|TRBD2
CASSLSGLAGGEQYF
TGTGCCAGCAGTCTTTCGGGACTAGCGGGAGGCGAGCAGTACTTC
>TRBV5-4|NA|TRBJ2-4|NA
CASSFGIPAEHRAKNIQYF
TGTGCCAGCAGCTTCGGGATCCCGGCTGAGCATAGAGCCAAAAACATTCAGTACTTC
>TRBV27|NA|TRBJ2-4|TRBD2
CASSFGGTASGRAGPLAKNIQYF
TGTGCCAGCAGTTTTGGGGGCACGGCTAGCGGGAGAGCTGGGCCCTTAGCCAAAAACATTCAGTACTTC
>TRBV4-3|NA|TRBJ2-7|NA
CASSQESGPKAYEQYF
TGCGCCAGCAGCCAAGAGAGCGGACCCAAGGCCTACGAGCAGTACTTC
>TRBV7-2|once|TRBJ2-7|TRBD2
CASSLIGRFSYEQYF
TGTGCCAGCAGCTTAATCGGGAGGTTCTCCTACGAGCAGTACTTC
>TRBV21-1|NA|TRBJ2-5|NA
CASSKGSRKGLDQETQYF
TGTGCCAGCAGCAAAGGGTCCAGGAAAGGACTAGACCAAGAGACCCAGTACTTC
>TRBV29-1|NA|TRBJ2-5|TRBD2
CSVVAGGPGVETQYF
TGCAGCGTTGTCGCGGGAGGGCCGGGGGTGGAGACCCAGTACTTC
>TRBV7-2|NA|TRBJ2-3|NA
CASSLDYWFGRTGADTQYF
TGTGCCAGCAGCTTAGATTATTGGTTCGGGCGCACCGGAGCAGATACGCAGTATTTT
>TRBV7-7|NA|TRBJ2-2|NA
CASSNEAHTGELFF
TGTGCCAGCAGCAACGAGGCGCACACCGGGGAGCTGTTTTTT
>TRBV10-2|NA|TRBJ2-1|NA
CASSDEGRTYNEQFF
TGCGCCAGCAGTGACGAGGGAAGAACCTACAATGAGCAGTTCTTC
>TRBV15|NA|TRBJ1-2|TRBD1
CASGQGQGYTF
TGTGCCAGTGGACAGGGGCAGGGCTACACCTTC
>TRBV5-1|few|TRBJ2-5|NA
CASSLASGRQETQYF
TGCGCCAGCAGCTTGGCCAGCGGCAGACAAGAGACCCAGTACTTC
>TRBV27|NA|TRBJ1-5|NA
CASRETAWSNQPQHF
TGTGCCAGCAGAGAGACAGCCTGGAGCAATCAGCCCCAGCATTTT
>TRBV7-5|NA|TRBJ1-2|NA
CVRSSLPGQGYGDYGYTF
TGTGTCAGAAGCTCCTTGCCGGGACAGGGATACGGTGACTATGGCTACACCTTC
>TRBV7-2|NA|TRBJ2-2|NA
CASSLAGDRGLNTGELFF
TGTGCCAGCAGCTTAGCGGGAGATCGCGGGTTGAACACCGGGGAGCTGTTTTTT
>TRBV5-1|NA|TRBJ2-2|TRBD1
CARGGTGGLVLYTGELFF
TGCGCCAGAGGTGGGACAGGGGGCCTAGTGTTATACACCGGGGAGCTGTTTTTT
>TRBV19|NA|TRBJ2-2|TRBD2
CASSPGGLAGGGTGELFF
TGTGCCAGTAGTCCGGGGGGACTAGCGGGAGGTGGTACCGGGGAGCTGTTTTTT
>TRBV5-5|NA|TRBJ2-5|NA
CASSQQGETQYF
TGTGCCAGCAGCCAACAAGGAGAGACCCAGTACTTC
>TRBV28|once|TRBJ1-2|NA
CASSLTGLANYGYTF
TGTGCCAGCAGTTTAACAGGATTAGCTAACTATGGCTACACCTTC
>TRBV4-1|NA|TRBJ2-3|NA
CASTPPTSGKEDTQYF
TGCGCCAGCACCCCTCCCACGTCGGGAAAGGAAGATACGCAGTATTTT
>TRBV11-2|NA|TRBJ1-1|NA
CASSPRGGQYIEAFF
TGTGCCAGCAGCCCCCGAGGAGGGCAGTATATTGAAGCTTTCTTT
>TRBV15|NA|TRBJ1-2|NA
CATSRDEDSHYGYTF
TGTGCCACCAGCAGAGATGAGGACAGCCACTATGGCTACACCTTC
>TRBV25-1|NA|TRBJ2-1|TRBD2
CASSRLAGVSEQFF
TGTGCCAGCAGTCGGCTAGCGGGAGTTAGTGAGCAGTTCTTC
>TRBV4-1|once|TRBJ2-7|TRBD2
CASSQASILAGGEQYF
TGCGCCAGCAGCCAAGCCTCAATACTAGCGGGAGGCGAGCAGTACTTC